This T cell receptor (beta chain) stems from a study of shared clonotypes between healthy human individuals. After removal of 1 base from V and 5 bases from J, the junction contained 7 bases not matched to a gene. This CDR3 is built from 14 residues. Germline V CDR1 and CDR2: GTSNPN, SVGIG (reference sequence). Assay used: immunoSEQ multiplex PCR; TCRdb lists only in-frame clones, some missing. The top ten hold over 0.1% of the sample, which has roughly 2 million clones, nearly 97% seen once. The receptor was derived from a man aged 18 to 29 in good health. The J gene is TRBJ2-7, the V gene TRBV30; TRBD1 matches at 8 bases. Specimen: naive CD4+ T cells sorted from blood. Regarding subset: CD45RA+ positively selected. The CDR3 DNA is TGTGCCTGGAGTGACAGGGGGAATAGGAACGAGCAGTACTTC. Amino acid sequence: CAWSDRGNRNEQYF.